This TCR beta chain appears in the sequencing data of a study of blood T cell repertoires in COVID-19. About the study: The samples span acute and convalescent COVID-19 from the United States, Italy and Spain.

Libraries were prepared by immunoSEQ multiplex PCR; TCRdb keeps only in-frame clonotypes and omits some of them. The profile covers roughly 48,000 clones, with roughly 86% appearing a single time and around an eighth taken by the ten largest. J lost 2 bases, V lost 2 bases, and 10 bases had no gene match. The CDR3 sequence is 18 residues long. Per germline, CDR1 SGHTA and CDR2 FQGNSA. This sequence originates from a human donor in a cohort sampled during active COVID-19. Sequencing input: peripheral blood. J is TRBJ2-1 and V is TRBV7-2, with 9 bases matching TRBD2. The CDR3 sequence is CASSLFTASGDPYNEQFF. The CDR3 region has the DNA TGTGCCAGCAGCTTATTTACGGCTAGCGGGGATCCCTACAATGAGCAGTTCTTC.